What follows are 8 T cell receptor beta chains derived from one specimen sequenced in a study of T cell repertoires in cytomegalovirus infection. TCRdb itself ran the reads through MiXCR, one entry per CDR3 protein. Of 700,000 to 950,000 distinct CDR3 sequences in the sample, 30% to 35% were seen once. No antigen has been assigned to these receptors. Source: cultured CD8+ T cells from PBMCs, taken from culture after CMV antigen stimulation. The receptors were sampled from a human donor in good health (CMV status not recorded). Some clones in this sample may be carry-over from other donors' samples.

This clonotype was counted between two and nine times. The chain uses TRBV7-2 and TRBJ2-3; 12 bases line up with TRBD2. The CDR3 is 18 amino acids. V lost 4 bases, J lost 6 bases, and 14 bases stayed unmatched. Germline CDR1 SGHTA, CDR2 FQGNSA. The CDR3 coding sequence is TGTGCCAGCAGCTCCCCCCTTGGGCTAGCGGGGGGGTGGGATACGCAGTATTTT. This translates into CASSSPLGLAGGWDTQYF.

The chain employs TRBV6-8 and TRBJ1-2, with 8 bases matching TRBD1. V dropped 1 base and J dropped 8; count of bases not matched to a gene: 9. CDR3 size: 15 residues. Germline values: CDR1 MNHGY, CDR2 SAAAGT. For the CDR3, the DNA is TGTGCCAGCAGTTACTTGGGACAGGAGCCTGGGGGCTACACCTTC. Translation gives CASSYLGQEPGGYTF.

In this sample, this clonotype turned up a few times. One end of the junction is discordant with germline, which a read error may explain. CDR3 residues: CANSLGGGTEAFF. The CDR3 nucleotides are TGTGCCAACAGTTTGGGGGGGGGCACTGAAGCTTTCTTT. This chain links TRBV12-3 or TRBV12-4 with TRBJ1-1; perhaps TRBD1 as D (5 bases). This CDR3 is 13 amino acids long.

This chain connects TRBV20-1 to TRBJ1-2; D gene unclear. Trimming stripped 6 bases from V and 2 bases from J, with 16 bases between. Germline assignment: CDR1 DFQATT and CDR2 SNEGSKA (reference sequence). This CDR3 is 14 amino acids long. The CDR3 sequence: CSAARTGGNYGYTF. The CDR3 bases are TGCAGTGCAGCCCGGACTGGAGGAAACTATGGCTACACCTTC.

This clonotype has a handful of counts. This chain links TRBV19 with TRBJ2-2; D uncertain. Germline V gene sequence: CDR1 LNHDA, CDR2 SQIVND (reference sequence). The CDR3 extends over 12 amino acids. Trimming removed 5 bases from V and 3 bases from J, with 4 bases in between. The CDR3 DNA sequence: TGTGCCAGTAGTTGGGACACCGGGGAGCTGTTTTTT. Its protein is CASSWDTGELFF.

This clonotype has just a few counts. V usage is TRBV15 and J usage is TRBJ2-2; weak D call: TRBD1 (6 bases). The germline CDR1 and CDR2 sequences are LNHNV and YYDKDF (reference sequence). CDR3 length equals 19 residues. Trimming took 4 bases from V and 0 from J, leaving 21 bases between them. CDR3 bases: TGTGCCACCAGCACTCCTCCCGGGACACTCTCCCCGAACACCGGGGAGCTGTTTTTT. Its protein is CATSTPPGTLSPNTGELFF.

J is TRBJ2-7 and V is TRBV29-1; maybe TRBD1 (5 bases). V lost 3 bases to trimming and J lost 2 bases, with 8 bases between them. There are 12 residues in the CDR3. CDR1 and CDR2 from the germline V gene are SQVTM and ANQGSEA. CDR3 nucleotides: TGCAGCGTTGAGCTCAGGGCCTACGAGCAGTACTTC. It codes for CSVELRAYEQYF.

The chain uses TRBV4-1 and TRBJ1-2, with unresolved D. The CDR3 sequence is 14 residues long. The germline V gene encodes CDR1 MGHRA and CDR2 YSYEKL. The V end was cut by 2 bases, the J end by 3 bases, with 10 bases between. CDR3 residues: CASSQRGGDYGYTF. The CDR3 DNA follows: TGCGCCAGCAGCCAACGCGGCGGGGACTATGGCTACACCTTC.